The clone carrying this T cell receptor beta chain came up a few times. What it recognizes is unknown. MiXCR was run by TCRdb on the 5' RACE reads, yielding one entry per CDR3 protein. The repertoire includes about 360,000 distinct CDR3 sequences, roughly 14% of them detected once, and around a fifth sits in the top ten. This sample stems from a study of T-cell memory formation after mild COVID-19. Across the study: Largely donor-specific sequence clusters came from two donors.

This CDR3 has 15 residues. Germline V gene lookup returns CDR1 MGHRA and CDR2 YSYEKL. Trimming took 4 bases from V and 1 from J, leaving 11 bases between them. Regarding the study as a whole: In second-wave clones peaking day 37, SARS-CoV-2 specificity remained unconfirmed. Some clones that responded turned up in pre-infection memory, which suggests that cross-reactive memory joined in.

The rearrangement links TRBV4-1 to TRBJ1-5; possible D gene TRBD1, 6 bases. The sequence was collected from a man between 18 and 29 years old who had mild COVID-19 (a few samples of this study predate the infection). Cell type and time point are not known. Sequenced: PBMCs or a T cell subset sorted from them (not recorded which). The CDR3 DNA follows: TGCGCCAGCAGCCCCCTGGACAGAAGCAATCAGCCCCAGCATTTT. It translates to CASSPLDRSNQPQHF.